One T cell receptor beta chain is described in this entry. Enrolled through a virtual design, the participants were between roughly 18 and 100 years of age and came from about two dozen US areas. Participants reported their clinical history, and cohort assignment relied on those reports. Cohort 3 recovery required two negative PCRs, clearance, or symptom resolution. This specimen belongs to a study of blood T cell repertoires in COVID-19. Study details: COVID-19 samples, acute and convalescent, were from the United States, Italy and Spain.

The repertoire was sequenced with immunoSEQ multiplex PCR; TCRdb's copy has only in-frame clones and lacks some. The data contain approximately 300,000 clones, under 95% of them singletons. CDR1 and CDR2 from the germline V gene are LGHNA and YNFKEQ. The V end lost 1 base, the J end lost 11 bases, and 23 bases lay between the germline ends. The CDR3 has 16 amino acids. Sequenced input: PBMCs or T cells enriched from blood (not recorded which). The clonotype originates from a man between 60 and 75 years old who had recovered from COVID-19. V and J are TRBV4-2 and TRBJ1-1; D may be TRBD1 (6 bases). The CDR3 bases are TGTGCCAGCAGCCAAGTGGTGGATGGGGGGGCCTTGGTTGCTTTCTTT. Translated, it gives CASSQVVDGGALVAFF.